What follows are 24 T cell receptor beta chains derived from one specimen sequenced in a study of cytomegalovirus exposure and HLA in healthy donors. Primers: 60 Vbeta forward and 13 Jbeta reverse. This table comes from immunoSEQ multiplex PCR, and its TCRdb copy is limited to in-frame clones, with some not included. The sample contains tens of thousands of clones, roughly 86% of which appear only once. Sequences were obtained from PBMCs. These receptors all stem from a man in his thirties or forties in good health and CMV-seropositive.

This chain joins TRBV28 and TRBJ1-1; the D is unclear. V lost 2 bases, J lost 0 bases, and 10 bases lay in between. Looked up from germline, CDR1 is MDHEN and CDR2 is SYDVKM. The CDR3 extends over 15 amino acids. CDR3 nucleotides: TGTGCCAGCAGTTTAACACAGACAATGAACACTGAAGCTTTCTTT. Translated, it gives CASSLTQTMNTEAFF.

This chain links TRBV10-3 with TRBJ2-7; D is perhaps TRBD2 (5 bases). From germline, CDR1 is ENHRY and CDR2 SYGVKD. The CDR3 has 13 residues. Trimming took off 4 bases at V and 3 bases at J, with 10 bases between the two ends. Here the CDR3 DNA reads TGTGCCATCAGTGGGACTGACATCTACGAGCAGTACTTC. As protein: CAISGTDIYEQYF.

This clone has just one count. The chain uses TRBV27 and TRBJ2-1; maybe TRBD1 (5 bases). Germline lookup yields CDR1 MNHEY and CDR2 SMNVEV (reference sequence). The CDR3 runs to 14 residues. The germline V and J ends were trimmed by 0 bases and 7 bases, with 10 bases remaining between them. The CDR3 nucleotides are TGTGCCAGCAGTTTATCGGACACTTCTAATGAGCAGTTCTTC. Encoded protein: CASSLSDTSNEQFF.

This chain connects TRBV6-1 to TRBJ2-5, with TRBD2 matching over 13 bases. Germline V gives CDR1 MNHNS, CDR2 SASEGT. The CDR3 totals 17 residues. With 3 bases clipped from V and 2 bases from J, the junction kept 6 bases outside the gene matches. CDR3 sequence (DNA): TGTGCCAGCAGTGAGTTACTAGCGGGAGGGTTACAAGAGACCCAGTACTTC. Its translation: CASSELLAGGLQETQYF.

The J gene is TRBJ1-1, the V gene TRBV2, with D tentatively TRBD1 (6 bases). Germline CDR1 reads SNHLY; CDR2 reads FYNNEI. Trimming pared 8 bases from V and 4 bases from J, leaving 14 bases between. CDR3 size: 13 residues. The DNA of the CDR3 is TGTGCCAGCTGGGCCGGACAGCCCACTGAAGCTTTCTTT. Its protein product is CASWAGQPTEAFF.

The sample holds one count of this clone. The gene calls are TRBV2 and TRBJ1-1; the match to TRBD1 covers 7 bases. This CDR3 has 13 amino acids. The junction had 5 bases not matched to a gene; V was cut back by 5 bases and J by 5 bases. Germline V gene lookup returns CDR1 SNHLY and CDR2 FYNNEI. CDR3 protein: CASSPQGETEAFF. The CDR3 DNA follows: TGTGCCAGCAGTCCCCAGGGGGAAACTGAAGCTTTCTTT.

In this sample, this clone turned up a few times. The chain has TRBV28 and TRBJ1-2, with D tentatively TRBD1 (5 bases). Trimming removed 5 bases from V and 5 bases from J, with 21 bases in between. This CDR3 spans 16 amino acids. The V gene's germline CDR1 is MDHEN and CDR2 SYDVKM. In DNA, the CDR3 is TGTGCCAGCAGTGCCATCTTAACACAGGATAAATATGGCTACACCTTC. The encoded protein is CASSAILTQDKYGYTF.

This clone was found a few times. V is TRBV28 and J is TRBJ1-4; the match to TRBD1 covers 7 bases. Per the germline V gene, CDR1 is MDHEN and CDR2 is SYDVKM. The CDR3 covers 14 residues. V lost 5 bases to trimming and J lost 4 bases; unmatched junction nucleotides: 4. The CDR3 spells CASSGDSLNEKLFF. CDR3 in DNA: TGTGCCAGCAGTGGGGACAGTCTTAATGAAAAACTGTTTTTT.

CDR3 bases: TGTGCCATCAGTGATCTTTCCAGGGGGACTAGCGGGAGCGGTGAGCAGTTCTTC. Protein product: CAISDLSRGTSGSGEQFF. The chain employs TRBV10-3 and TRBJ2-1, with 14 nucleotides matching TRBD2. The germline gives CDR1 ENHRY, CDR2 SYGVKD. CDR3 size: 18 residues. Germline trimming cut 3 bases from V and 9 bases from J; bases unmatched to any gene: 13.

The chain couples TRBV7-6 to TRBJ2-7; 7 bases agree with TRBD2. This CDR3 spans 15 amino acids. V was pared by 2 bases and J by 3 bases, with 7 bases of the junction left unmatched. The germline CDR1 and CDR2 sequences are SGHVS and FNYEAQ. The CDR3 loop reads CASSLIEGGLYEQYF. In DNA form, the CDR3 reads TGTGCCAGCAGCTTAATAGAGGGAGGGCTCTACGAGCAGTACTTC.

This clone was observed a handful of times. V gene TRBV5-1 combines with J gene TRBJ1-3, with D uncertain. Per germline, CDR1 SGHRS and CDR2 YFSETQ. The CDR3 has 16 residues. V dropped 0 bases and J dropped 2 bases, with 12 bases sitting between them. This CDR3 reads CASSLEPSNTGNTIYF. The CDR3 coding sequence is TGCGCCAGCAGCTTGGAACCCTCCAACACTGGAAACACCATATATTTT.

V and J are TRBV7-9 and TRBJ2-1, with D possibly TRBD1 on 6 matching bases. Germline V gene lookup returns CDR1 SEHNR and CDR2 FQNEAQ (reference sequence). Trimming pared 8 bases from V and 2 bases from J, leaving 16 bases between. The CDR3 runs to 15 residues. As DNA, the CDR3 is TGTGCCAGCGGTCCCGGGCGACAGGCCTACAATGAGCAGTTCTTC. Its translation is CASGPGRQAYNEQFF. The complete variable domain, with remaining parts taken from reference TRBV7-9 and TRBJ2-1, reads DTGVSQNPRHKITKRGQNVTFRCDPISEHNRLYWYRQTLGQGPEFLTYFQNEAQLEKSRLLSDRFSAERPKGSFSTLEIQRTEQGDSAMYLCASGPGRQAYNEQFFGPGTRLTVL.

This chain links TRBV30 with TRBJ2-6, with D tentatively TRBD1 (6 bases). Germline V gene data show CDR1 as GTSNPN and CDR2 as SVGIG (reference sequence). Trimming removed 2 bases from V and 4 bases from J, with 9 bases in between. The CDR3 covers 14 residues. The CDR3 here is CAWSPGQGANVLTF. CDR3 sequence (DNA): TGTGCCTGGAGTCCCGGACAGGGGGCCAACGTCCTGACTTTC.

The rearrangement uses TRBV7-2 and TRBJ1-2; TRBD1 might be the D (5 bases). From germline, CDR1 is SGHTA and CDR2 FQGNSA. This CDR3 has 13 amino acids. V was pared by 5 bases and J by 6 bases, with 13 bases between. Written as DNA, the CDR3 is TGTGCCAGCAGCCTCGGGGGATTCGATGGCTACACCTTC. Encoded protein: CASSLGGFDGYTF.

As regards this clone: Compared with germline, one end of the junction differs, possibly owing to a read error. Other DNA sequences within the sample encode an identical CDR3. The V call is TRBV18, the J call TRBJ1-5; 7 bases map to TRBD1. In germline, CDR1 is KGHSH, CDR2 LQKENI. This CDR3 is 14 amino acids long. In DNA, the CDR3 is TGCGCCAGCTCACACCGGGACAGCCTTTGGCCCCAGCATTTT. Residues: CASSHRDSLWPQHF.

The chain combines TRBV5-5 with TRBJ1-2; D is undetermined. This CDR3 spans 13 amino acids. Germline V gene sequence: CDR1 SGHKS, CDR2 YYEKEE (reference sequence). V shed 0 bases and J shed 4 bases, with 7 bases lying between them. CDR3 DNA: TGTGCCAGCAGCTTGGCCGATAGCTATGGCTACACCTTC. This sequence encodes CASSLADSYGYTF. Supplemented by reference TRBV5-5 and TRBJ1-2, the full variable domain reads DAGVTQSPTHLIKTRGQQVTLRCSPISGHKSVSWYQQVLGQGPQFIFQYYEKEERGRGNFPDRFSARQFPNYSSELNVNALLLGDSALYLCASSLADSYGYTFGSGTRLTVV.

The chain couples TRBV30 to TRBJ1-1, with 8 bases fitting TRBD1. CDR1 is GTSNPN, CDR2 SVGIG, per germline (reference sequence). V was clipped by 4 bases and J by 1 base; unmatched bases: 8. There are 15 residues in the CDR3. CDR3 DNA sequence: TGTGCCTGGATTTACACCGGGACAGGGAACACTGAAGCTTTCTTT. This gives the protein CAWIYTGTGNTEAFF.

The chain is built from TRBV7-9 and TRBJ2-7, with 10 bases identical to TRBD1. The germline V gene encodes CDR1 SEHNR and CDR2 FQNEAQ (reference sequence). Trimming removed 3 bases from V and 2 bases from J; junction bases left unmatched: 4. CDR3 length: 15 amino acids. DNA for the CDR3: TGTGCCAGCAGCTTCGGACAGGGGGGCGCCTACGAGCAGTACTTC. Amino acids: CASSFGQGGAYEQYF.

The rearrangement links TRBV5-1 to TRBJ1-2; 9 positions agree with TRBD1. CDR3 length: 14 residues. Losses at the gene ends were 0 bases for V and 6 bases for J; bases not matched to a gene: 3. From germline, CDR1 is SGHRS and CDR2 YFSETQ. The chain's CDR3 is CASSLGQGDDGYTF. The DNA of the CDR3 is TGCGCCAGCAGCTTGGGACAGGGGGACGATGGCTACACCTTC. Together with reference TRBV5-1 and TRBJ1-2, the CDR3 gives the full variable domain: KAGVTQTPRYLIKTRGQQVTLSCSPISGHRSVSWYQQTPGQGLQFLFEYFSETQRNKGNFPGRFSGRQFSNSRSEMNVSTLELGDSALYLCASSLGQGDDGYTFGSGTRLTVV.

CDR3: CATSRDLKETYGYTF. The CDR3 bases are TGTGCCACCAGCAGAGACTTGAAGGAGACCTATGGCTACACCTTC. The rearrangement links TRBV15 to TRBJ1-2; D gene uncertain. CDR1 is LNHNV and CDR2 is YYDKDF in the germline V gene (reference sequence). This CDR3 is 15 amino acids long. Trimming removed 0 bases from V and 4 bases from J, with 12 bases in between.

The chain joins TRBV5-6 to TRBJ2-2, with D tentatively TRBD1 (6 bases). The CDR3 loop spans 14 amino acids. Germline V gene sequence: CDR1 SGHDT, CDR2 YYEEEE. V shed 1 base and J shed 6 bases, with 10 bases lying between them. CDR3 in amino acids: CASSLTGTPGELFF. CDR3 nucleotide sequence: TGTGCCAGCAGCTTGACAGGGACCCCCGGGGAGCTGTTTTTT.

The chain uses TRBV4-2 and TRBJ2-2, with 8 bases identical to TRBD1. CDR3 length: 17 amino acids. Trimming took 3 bases from V and 4 from J; bases not matched to a gene: 10. Germline values: CDR1 LGHNA, CDR2 YNFKEQ. CDR3 bases: TGTGCCAGCAGCCAGCATCCGACAGGGGATGGCACCGGGGAGCTGTTTTTT. It translates to CASSQHPTGDGTGELFF.

This sequence joins TRBV10-3 and TRBJ2-1; 8 nucleotides align to TRBD2. Germline V lookup: CDR1 ENHRY, CDR2 SYGVKD. V dropped 8 bases and J dropped 7; count of bases not matched to a gene: 13. The CDR3 contains 15 residues. The CDR3 coding sequence is TGTGCCATCGGGTCTAATGCGGGAGGCTGGAATGAGCAGTTCTTC. Protein sequence: CAIGSNAGGWNEQFF.

The V and J genes are TRBV6-4 and TRBJ2-1; D is perhaps TRBD1 (5 bases). The CDR3 runs 15 residues. Germline CDR1 is MRHNA and CDR2 is SNTAGT. V was pared by 8 bases and J by 7 bases, with 21 bases between. As DNA, the CDR3 is TGTGCCAGCTCCCTGGGTCAGGGTGCGTTAAATGAGCAGTTCTTC. It encodes CASSLGQGALNEQFF.